The clone carrying this TCR beta chain was counted a few times. What it binds is unknown. The data derive from a study of T cells after yellow fever vaccination. Study outcomes and limitations: Though weaker, the secondary response peaked faster, on day 5 versus 15.

By 5'RACE template switching, TCR cDNA was produced, with a universal primer site and UMIs added in the process. TCRdb ran MiXCR on the 5' RACE reads and lists one entry per CDR3 protein. The profile covers hundreds of thousands of distinct CDR3 sequences, with about 13% appearing a single time and over 11% taken by the ten largest. V shed 6 bases and J 4 bases; nucleotides not matched to a gene: 5. Germline V CDR1 and CDR2: SQVTM, ANQGSEA. This CDR3 spans 13 amino acids. The starting material was PBMCs, obtained on the day of the yellow fever booster vaccination. This chain links TRBV29-1 with TRBJ2-2, with 7 positions matching TRBD1. The origin of this receptor is a young man who received the YFV17D yellow fever vaccine. CDR3 sequence reads: CSVRTGTTGELFF. As DNA, the CDR3 is TGCAGCGTGAGGACAGGAACCACCGGGGAGCTGTTTTTT.